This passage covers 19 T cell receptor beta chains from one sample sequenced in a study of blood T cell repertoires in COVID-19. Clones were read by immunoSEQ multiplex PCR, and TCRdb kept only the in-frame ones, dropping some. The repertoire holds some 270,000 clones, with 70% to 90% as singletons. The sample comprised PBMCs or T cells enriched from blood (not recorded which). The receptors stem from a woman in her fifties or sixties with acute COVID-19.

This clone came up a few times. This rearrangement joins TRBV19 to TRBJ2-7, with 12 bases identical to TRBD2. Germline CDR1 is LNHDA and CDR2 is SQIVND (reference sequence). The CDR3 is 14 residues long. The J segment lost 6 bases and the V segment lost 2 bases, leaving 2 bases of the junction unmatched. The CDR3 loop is CASSIPGLAGEQYF. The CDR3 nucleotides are TGTGCCAGTAGTATACCGGGACTAGCGGGCGAGCAGTACTTC.

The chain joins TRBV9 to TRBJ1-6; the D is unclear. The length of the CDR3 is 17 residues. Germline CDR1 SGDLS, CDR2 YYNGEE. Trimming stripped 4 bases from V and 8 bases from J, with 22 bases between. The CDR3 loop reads CASSPHLSFGEDSPLHF. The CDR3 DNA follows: TGTGCCAGCAGCCCACACCTCTCTTTCGGAGAAGATTCACCCCTCCACTTT.

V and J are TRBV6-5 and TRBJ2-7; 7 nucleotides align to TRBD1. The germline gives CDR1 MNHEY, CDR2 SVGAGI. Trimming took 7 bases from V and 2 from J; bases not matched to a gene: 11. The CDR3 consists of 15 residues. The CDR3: CASIKGDRGTYEQYF. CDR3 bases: TGTGCCAGCATCAAGGGGGACAGAGGCACCTACGAGCAGTACTTC.

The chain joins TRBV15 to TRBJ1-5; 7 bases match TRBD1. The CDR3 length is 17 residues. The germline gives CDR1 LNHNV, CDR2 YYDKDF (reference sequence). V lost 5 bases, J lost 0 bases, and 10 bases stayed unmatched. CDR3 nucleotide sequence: TGTGCCACCAGCCCTACTACAGGGGAATATAGCAATCAGCCCCAGCATTTT. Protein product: CATSPTTGEYSNQPQHF.

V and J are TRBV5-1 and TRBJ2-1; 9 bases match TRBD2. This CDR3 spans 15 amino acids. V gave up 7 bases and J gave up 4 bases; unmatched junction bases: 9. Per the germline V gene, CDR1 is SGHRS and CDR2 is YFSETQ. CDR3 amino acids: CASGLGGGEYNEQFF. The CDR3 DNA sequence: TGCGCCAGCGGTTTGGGCGGGGGGGAGTACAATGAGCAGTTCTTC. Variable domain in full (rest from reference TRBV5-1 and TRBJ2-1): KAGVTQTPRYLIKTRGQQVTLSCSPISGHRSVSWYQQTPGQGLQFLFEYFSETQRNKGNFPGRFSGRQFSNSRSEMNVSTLELGDSALYLCASGLGGGEYNEQFFGPGTRLTVL.

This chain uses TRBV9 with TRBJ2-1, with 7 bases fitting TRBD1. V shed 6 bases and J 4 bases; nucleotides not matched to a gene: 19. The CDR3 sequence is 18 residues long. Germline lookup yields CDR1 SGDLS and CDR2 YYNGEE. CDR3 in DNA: TGTGCCAGCACCCACCACAGACAGGGTGGGCTAGGTTACAATGAGCAGTTCTTC. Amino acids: CASTHHRQGGLGYNEQFF.

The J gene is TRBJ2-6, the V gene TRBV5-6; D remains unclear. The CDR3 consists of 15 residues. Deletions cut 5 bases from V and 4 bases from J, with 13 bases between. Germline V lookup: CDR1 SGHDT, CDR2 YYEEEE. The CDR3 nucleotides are TGTGCCAGCAGTTTCCAAGTACTCGGGGCCAACGTCCTGACTTTC. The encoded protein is CASSFQVLGANVLTF.

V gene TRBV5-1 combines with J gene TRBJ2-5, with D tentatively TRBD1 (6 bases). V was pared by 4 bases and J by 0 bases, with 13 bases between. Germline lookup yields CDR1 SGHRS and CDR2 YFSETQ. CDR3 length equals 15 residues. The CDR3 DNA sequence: TGCGCCAGCAGCCTCAGGGGCTCGTACCAAGAGACCCAGTACTTC. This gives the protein CASSLRGSYQETQYF.

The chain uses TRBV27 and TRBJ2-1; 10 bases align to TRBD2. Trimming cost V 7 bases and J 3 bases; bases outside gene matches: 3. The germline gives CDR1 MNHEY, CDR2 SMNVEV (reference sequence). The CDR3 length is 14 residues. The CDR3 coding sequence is TGTGCCAGCACCTTAGCGGGGGGCTACAATGAGCAGTTCTTC. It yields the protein CASTLAGGYNEQFF.

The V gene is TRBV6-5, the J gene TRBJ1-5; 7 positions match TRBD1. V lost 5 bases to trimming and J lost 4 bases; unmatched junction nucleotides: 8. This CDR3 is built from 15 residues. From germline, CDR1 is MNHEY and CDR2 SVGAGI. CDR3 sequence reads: CASSRGDSSNQPQHF. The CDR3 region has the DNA TGTGCCAGCAGTCGCGGGGACAGCTCAAATCAGCCCCAGCATTTT.

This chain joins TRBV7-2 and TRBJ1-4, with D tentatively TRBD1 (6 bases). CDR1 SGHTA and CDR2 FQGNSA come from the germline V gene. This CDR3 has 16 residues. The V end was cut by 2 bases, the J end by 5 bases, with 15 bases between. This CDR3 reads CASSLSAGAGNEKLFF. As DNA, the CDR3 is TGTGCCAGCAGCTTATCTGCAGGGGCCGGAAATGAAAAACTGTTTTTT.

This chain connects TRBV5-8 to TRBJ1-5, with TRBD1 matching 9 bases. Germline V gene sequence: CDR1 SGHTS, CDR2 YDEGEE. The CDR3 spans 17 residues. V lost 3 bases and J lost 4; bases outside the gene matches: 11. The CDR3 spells CASSSYQGQGWNQPQHF. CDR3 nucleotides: TGTGCCAGCAGCTCCTACCAGGGACAGGGCTGGAATCAGCCCCAGCATTTT.

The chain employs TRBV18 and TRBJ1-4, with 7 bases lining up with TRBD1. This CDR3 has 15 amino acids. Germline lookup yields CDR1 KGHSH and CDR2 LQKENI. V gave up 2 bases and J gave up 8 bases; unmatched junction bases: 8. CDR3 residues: CASSPGDRPREKLFF. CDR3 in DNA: TGTGCCAGCTCACCAGGGGACAGACCTAGGGAAAAACTGTTTTTT.

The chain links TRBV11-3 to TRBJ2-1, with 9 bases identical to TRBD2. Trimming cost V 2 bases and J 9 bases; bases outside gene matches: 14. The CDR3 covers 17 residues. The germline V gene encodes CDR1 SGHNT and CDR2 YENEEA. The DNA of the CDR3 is TGTGCCAGCAGCTTATCTGGGGCTAGCGGGGTTACAACTGAGCAGTTCTTC. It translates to CASSLSGASGVTTEQFF.

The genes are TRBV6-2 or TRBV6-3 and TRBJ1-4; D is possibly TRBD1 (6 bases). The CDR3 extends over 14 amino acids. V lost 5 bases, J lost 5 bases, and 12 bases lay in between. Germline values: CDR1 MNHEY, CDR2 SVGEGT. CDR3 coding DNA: TGTGCCAGCAGTCTACAGGGCCCGAATGAAAAACTGTTTTTT. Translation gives CASSLQGPNEKLFF.

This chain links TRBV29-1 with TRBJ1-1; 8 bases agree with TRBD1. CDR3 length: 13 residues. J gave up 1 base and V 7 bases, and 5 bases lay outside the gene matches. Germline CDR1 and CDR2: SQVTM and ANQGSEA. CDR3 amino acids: CSGRDRRNTEAFF. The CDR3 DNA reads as TGCAGCGGGCGGGACAGGAGGAACACTGAAGCTTTCTTT.

CDR3 in amino acids: CASSSGLAGTTDTQYF. Here the CDR3 DNA reads TGCGCCAGCAGCTCCGGACTAGCGGGGACCACAGATACGCAGTATTTT. The J gene is TRBJ2-3, the V gene TRBV5-1, with TRBD2 identical over 12 bases. J was trimmed by 2 bases and V by 3 bases; bases with no gene match: 4. Germline lookup yields CDR1 SGHRS and CDR2 YFSETQ. This CDR3 is 16 amino acids long.

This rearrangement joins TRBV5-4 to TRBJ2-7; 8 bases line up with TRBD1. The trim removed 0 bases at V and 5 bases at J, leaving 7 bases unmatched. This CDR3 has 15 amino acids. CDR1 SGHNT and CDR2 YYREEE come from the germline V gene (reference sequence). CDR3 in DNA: TGTGCCAGCAGCTTGGCTTTAGGACAGGGCGACGAGCAGTACTTC. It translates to CASSLALGQGDEQYF.

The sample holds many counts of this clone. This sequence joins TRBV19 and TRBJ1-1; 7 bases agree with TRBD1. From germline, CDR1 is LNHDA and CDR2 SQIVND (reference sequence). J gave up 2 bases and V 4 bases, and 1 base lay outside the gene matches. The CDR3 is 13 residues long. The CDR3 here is CASSNRGNTEAFF. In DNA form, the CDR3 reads TGTGCCAGTAGTAACAGGGGAAACACTGAAGCTTTCTTT. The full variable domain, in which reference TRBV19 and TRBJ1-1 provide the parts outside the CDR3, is DGGITQSPKYLFRKEGQNVTLSCEQNLNHDAMYWYRQDPGQGLRLIYYSQIVNDFQKGDIAEGYSVSREKKESFPLTVTSAQKNPTAFYLCASSNRGNTEAFFGQGTRLTVV.